The source of this T cell receptor (beta chain) is a study of blood T cell repertoires in COVID-19. Turning to the study itself: Material from acute and convalescent COVID-19 was sourced from the United States, Italy and Spain. PBMCs, B-cell-depleted T cells, or T cells were the source of the cDNA or gDNA that made up the material.

The protocol was immunoSEQ multiplex PCR, while the TCRdb copy is restricted to in-frame clones and leaves out a portion. The sample has a few hundred thousand clones; roughly 84% are singletons. The sample was peripheral blood. The TCR was taken from a man aged 30-40 years with active or convalescent COVID-19.

The CDR3 protein is CASSIKGGPNQPQHF. CDR3 DNA sequence: TGTGCCAGTAGTATAAAAGGGGGCCCGAATCAGCCCCAGCATTTT. The rearrangement links TRBV19 to TRBJ1-5; 7 positions match TRBD1. The V gene's germline CDR1 is LNHDA and CDR2 SQIVND (reference sequence). V was clipped by 2 bases and J by 4 bases; unmatched bases: 5. The CDR3 has 15 amino acids.